These 19 T cell receptor beta chains were sequenced from one sample in a study of identical twins listed by TCRdb under 2016. Receptors were amplified or captured by 5' RACE. Sequencing relied on an Illumina HiSeq 2000. TCRdb itself trimmed the public reads at Q25 with fastp, ran MiXCR and retained productive beta chains. Rows with one shared CDR3 protein collapse into an entry with the most common genes and DNA. The sample table contains some 1,700,000 distinct CDR3 sequences; only one count was recorded for roughly 35% of them. The biggest ten clones account for less than 0.35% of the sample. Sample: cord blood. Every receptor here comes from a newborn girl in good health.

This clonotype has more than one count but fewer than ten. The chain is built from TRBV21-1 and TRBJ1-5. TRBV21-1 is a listed pseudogene. The CDR3 extends over 13 amino acids. CDR3: CASSRSLGQPQHF. CDR3 DNA sequence: TGTGCCAGCAGCAGATCTCTCGGTCAGCCCCAGCATTTT.

This clonotype was counted many times. The chain couples TRBV3-1 to TRBJ2-5, with TRBD2 matching 8 bases. The V segment lost 2 bases and the J segment 2 bases; nucleotides outside the gene matches: 1. The germline CDR1 and CDR2 sequences are LGHDT and YNNKEL (reference sequence). The CDR3 consists of 14 residues. CDR3 DNA: TGTGCCAGCAGCCAAACTAGCGGACAAGAGACCCAGTACTTC. Its translation is CASSQTSGQETQYF.

J is TRBJ2-1 and V is TRBV6-2 or TRBV6-3, with unresolved D. The CDR3 consists of 12 residues. The germline CDR1 and CDR2 sequences are MNHEY and SVGEGT. Trimming pared 5 bases from V and 7 bases from J, leaving 9 bases between. CDR3 region: CASSPAFNEQFF. CDR3 in DNA: TGTGCCAGCAGTCCCGCGTTTAATGAGCAGTTCTTC.

Regarding this clonotype: Germline is not matched at one junction end, which may reflect a read error. V is TRBV5-1 and J is TRBJ2-3; D not certain. This CDR3 is 12 amino acids long. Germline V gene sequence: CDR1 SGHRS, CDR2 YFSETQ. CDR3 sequence: CAGSLVPDTQYF. The DNA of the CDR3 is TGCGCCGGCAGCTTGGTTCCAGATACGCAGTATTTT.

This clonotype was seen more than once but under ten times. The chain links TRBV20-1 to TRBJ2-7; 10 nucleotides agree with TRBD1. CDR3 length: 13 residues. Germline CDR1 DFQATT, CDR2 SNEGSKA (reference sequence). The V and J ends lost 3 bases and 5 bases, in that order; junction bases with no gene match: 4. The CDR3 DNA sequence: TGCAGTGCTAGCGGGGACAGGGGCCACGAGCAGTACTTC. It translates to CSASGDRGHEQYF.

The chain has TRBV6-1 and TRBJ2-3; possibly TRBD1 for D (5 bases). This CDR3 contains 14 residues. Trimming removed 4 bases from V and 7 bases from J, with 15 bases in between. Germline V gene sequence: CDR1 MNHNS, CDR2 SASEGT. The CDR3 loop is CASSVVGPRNTQYF. The CDR3 nucleotides read TGTGCCAGCAGTGTCGTGGGGCCCAGGAATACGCAGTATTTT.

The V and J genes are TRBV20-1 and TRBJ2-5; 13 bases line up with TRBD2. Germline V CDR1 and CDR2: DFQATT, SNEGSKA (reference sequence). This CDR3 region has 15 residues. V shed 5 bases and J 11 bases; nucleotides not matched to a gene: 14. CDR3 sequence reads: CSAPTSGRRVKEQYF. The CDR3 nucleotides read TGCAGTGCTCCGACTAGCGGGAGGAGAGTCAAAGAGCAGTACTTC.

Comments on this clonotype: The junction departs from the called germline gene at one end, perhaps through a read error. The chain links TRBV10-3 to TRBJ2-3, with D hard to call. The CDR3 consists of 16 residues. The V gene's germline CDR1 is ENHRY and CDR2 SYGVKD. The CDR3 here is CAVSEAPTFSTDTQYF. In DNA, the CDR3 is TGTGCCGTCAGTGAGGCCCCGACATTTAGCACAGATACGCAGTATTTT.

The chain joins TRBV28 to TRBJ2-3, with 9 bases lining up with TRBD2. CDR1 MDHEN and CDR2 SYDVKM come from the germline V gene. This CDR3 spans 14 amino acids. Trimming at V came to 3 bases and at J to 7 bases, leaving 5 bases not matched to a gene. CDR3 nucleotide sequence: TGTGCCAGCAGTTTGGCGGGAGGGCCGAATACGCAGTATTTT. Its protein product is CASSLAGGPNTQYF.

This clonotype was recorded at least ten times. The chain has TRBV10-3 and TRBJ2-1; D is perhaps TRBD2 (5 bases). Deletions cut 11 bases from V and 8 bases from J, with 19 bases between. CDR1 and CDR2 from the germline V gene are ENHRY and SYGVKD. The CDR3 runs 13 residues. CDR3 protein: CACSLREQDEQFF. As DNA, the CDR3 is TGTGCCTGCTCTCTAAGGGAGCAGGATGAGCAGTTCTTC.

In this sample, this clonotype turned up a few times. The chain links TRBV20-1 to TRBJ1-2; D might be TRBD1 (5 bases). Per germline, CDR1 DFQATT and CDR2 SNEGSKA (reference sequence). Between the trimmed V and J ends, which lost 6 bases and 0 bases, there was a span of 20 bases. The CDR3 sequence is 16 residues long. The CDR3 sequence is CSAVPPRDSPNYGYTF. The CDR3 region has the DNA TGCAGTGCCGTCCCACCCCGGGACTCACCTAACTATGGCTACACCTTC.

This clonotype turned up a few times. The junction and the germline gene differ at one end; a read error may be behind it. The rearrangement joins TRBV5-1 to TRBJ2-1; the D gene is possibly TRBD2 (5 bases). The length of the CDR3 is 12 residues. Germline-derived CDR1 and CDR2 are SGHRS and YFSETQ. The CDR3 sequence: CASGLSYNEQFF. The CDR3 nucleotides are TGTGCCAGCGGACTCTCCTACAATGAGCAGTTCTTC.

With regard to this clonotype: With a much larger clone just one base away, this may be a read error. V is TRBV27 and J is TRBJ2-7, with D uncertain. With 2 bases removed from V and 6 bases from J, the gap between germline ends came to 11 bases. The CDR3 contains 13 residues. Germline loops: CDR1 MNHEY, CDR2 SMNVEV (reference sequence). CDR3 nucleotide sequence: TGTGCCAGCAGTTTACTGGTAGGCTGCGAGCAGTACTTC. Translation: CASSLLVGCEQYF.

The genes are TRBV20-1 and TRBJ2-3; D may correspond to TRBD1 or TRBD2 (5 bases each). The CDR3 spans 15 residues. The V end lost 2 bases, the J end lost 2 bases, and 14 bases lay between the germline ends. Germline CDR1 is DFQATT and CDR2 is SNEGSKA (reference sequence). DNA of the CDR3: TGCAGTGCTAGACCGGGACGCCCCGACACAGATACGCAGTATTTT. Protein sequence: CSARPGRPDTDTQYF.

This clonotype came up a few times. The chain joins TRBV5-4 to TRBJ1-2, with a tentative D call TRBD1 (6 bases). V lost 4 bases and J lost 0, with 10 bases in between. Germline V gene data show CDR1 as SGHNT and CDR2 as YYREEE (reference sequence). The CDR3 extends over 14 amino acids. The CDR3: CASSPQGPNYGYTF. The CDR3 nucleotides are TGTGCCAGCAGCCCTCAGGGGCCTAACTATGGCTACACCTTC.

J is TRBJ1-6 and V is TRBV11-2, with TRBD1 matching over 7 bases. CDR3 length: 13 residues. In germline, CDR1 is SGHAT, CDR2 FQNNGV. J gave up 7 bases and V 9 bases, and 6 bases lay outside the gene matches. DNA of the CDR3: TGTGCCAGTTCAGGGGGTCGGAATTCACCCCTCCACTTT. Amino acid sequence: CASSGGRNSPLHF.

The chain recombines TRBV4-2 with TRBJ2-3; 7 positions agree with TRBD2. The CDR3 is 15 amino acids. J gave up 5 bases and V 3 bases, and 8 bases lay outside the gene matches. Germline V gene data show CDR1 as LGHNA and CDR2 as YNFKEQ. CDR3 amino acids: CASSQDAGVGDTQYF. CDR3 sequence (DNA): TGTGCCAGCAGCCAGGACGCGGGAGTGGGAGATACGCAGTATTTT.

This clonotype has only a few counts. V gene TRBV20-1 combines with J gene TRBJ1-4, with TRBD1 matching over 9 bases. This CDR3 region has 15 residues. Germline CDR1 DFQATT, CDR2 SNEGSKA (reference sequence). V lost 2 bases, J lost 8 bases, and 9 bases stayed unmatched. CDR3 nucleotides: TGCAGTGCTAGATTATCCGGGACAGGGTCCGAAAAACTGTTTTTT. This gives the protein CSARLSGTGSEKLFF.

V usage is TRBV28 and J usage is TRBJ2-3; 9 nucleotides agree with TRBD2. CDR1 and CDR2 from the germline V gene are MDHEN and SYDVKM. V gave up 6 bases and J gave up 2 bases; unmatched junction bases: 6. The CDR3 extends over 15 amino acids. For the CDR3, the DNA is TGTGCCAGCAGAGGAACTAGCGGGCTCACAGATACGCAGTATTTT. This translates into CASRGTSGLTDTQYF.